This TCR beta chain was obtained from a study of T cell changes during pregnancy in multiple sclerosis. CDR3 size: 14 residues. Trimming removed 10 bases at V and 2 bases at J, with 17 bases between. CDR1 MNHNS and CDR2 SASEGT come from the germline V gene. TCRdb keeps only in-frame clones here, not all; method: immunoSEQ multiplex PCR. The sample comprises roughly 100,000 clones, about 89% of which are singletons, and roughly 1.5% rests with the top ten. The clonotype originates from a female donor with multiple sclerosis, enrolled in a pregnancy study. The chain is built from TRBV6-1 and TRBJ2-5, with a tentative D call TRBD1 (6 bases). The sample was peripheral blood, taken before pregnancy. CDR3 protein: CATAMGASQETQYF. CDR3 in DNA: TGTGCCACCGCGATGGGGGCCTCGCAAGAGACCCAGTACTTC.